One sample yielded the 15 T cell receptor beta chains listed below, sequenced in a study of Ad26.COV2.S vaccination and SARS-CoV-2 variants. Clones were sequenced by immunoSEQ multiplex PCR, and TCRdb holds only the in-frame ones, with some missing. The sample includes about 430,000 clones, 90% of them seen just once. The treatment is: over 15 received Ad26.COV2.S at low or high dose, single or two shots; 5 received placebo; per-sample allocation not given. Specimens were obtained on day 63 following the first vaccine or placebo injection. The input for sequencing was peripheral blood, taken in a trial of Ad26.COV2.S vaccine versus placebo. Receptors were obtained from a person between 18 and 59 years old who received the Ad26.COV2.S COVID-19 vaccine or a placebo.

The V and J genes are TRBV15 and TRBJ2-7, with D perhaps TRBD1 (5 bases). Trimming shortened V by 0 bases and J by 5 bases, and 14 bases separated the two germline ends. CDR1 and CDR2 from the germline V gene are LNHNV and YYDKDF (reference sequence). The CDR3 contains 15 residues. As DNA, the CDR3 is TGTGCCACCAGCAGAGATATGGCAATAGGGGACGAGCAGTACTTC. Translating gives CATSRDMAIGDEQYF.

The chain carries TRBV19 and TRBJ2-7, with D unclear. The V end was cut by 5 bases, the J end by 3 bases, with 8 bases between. CDR3 length: 12 residues. CDR1 is LNHDA and CDR2 is SQIVND in the germline V gene (reference sequence). CDR3 coding DNA: TGTGCCAGTAGTCCTAATCGCTACGAGCAGTACTTC. Translating it yields CASSPNRYEQYF.

The V gene is TRBV27, the J gene TRBJ1-1; 7 positions agree with TRBD1. This CDR3 contains 15 residues. In germline, CDR1 is MNHEY, CDR2 SMNVEV (reference sequence). V dropped 2 bases and J dropped 1; count of bases not matched to a gene: 4. In nucleotides, the CDR3 is TGTGCCAGCAGTTTAAACAGGGGATGGAACACTGAAGCTTTCTTT. Residues: CASSLNRGWNTEAFF.

In DNA form, the CDR3 reads TGCGCCAGCAGCTTGGATCCAGTCCCGAACACCGGGGAGCTGTTTTTT. Amino acids: CASSLDPVPNTGELFF. The chain joins TRBV5-1 to TRBJ2-2, with D uncertain. The CDR3 length is 16 residues. Germline lookup yields CDR1 SGHRS and CDR2 YFSETQ. Trimming pared 0 bases from V and 0 bases from J, leaving 9 bases between.

This chain links TRBV29-1 with TRBJ1-2; 9 positions agree with TRBD1. The CDR3 loop spans 14 amino acids. V was clipped by 8 bases and J by 8 bases; unmatched bases: 15. The V gene's germline CDR1 is SQVTM and CDR2 ANQGSEA. Written as DNA, the CDR3 is TGCAGCATAGAACCGGGACAGGGTTTCCAGGGCTACACCTTC. As protein: CSIEPGQGFQGYTF.

V gene TRBV6-5 combines with J gene TRBJ1-5; no clear D. Germline CDR1 is MNHEY and CDR2 is SVGAGI. The CDR3 spans 12 residues. V was trimmed by 8 bases and J by 7 bases, leaving 12 bases between them. In DNA form, the CDR3 reads TGTGCCAGCCGATCGGGGAACCAGCCCCAGCATTTT. Translating gives CASRSGNQPQHF.

This clone came up once. The chain joins TRBV5-5 to TRBJ1-1; 7 bases agree with TRBD1. With 2 bases clipped from V and 7 bases from J, the junction kept 2 bases outside the gene matches. The CDR3 is made up of 12 amino acids. Per the germline V gene, CDR1 is SGHKS and CDR2 is YYEKEE (reference sequence). CDR3 nucleotides: TGTGCCAGCAGCTTTAGGGACAGTGAAGCTTTCTTT. Translating it yields CASSFRDSEAFF.

The chain employs TRBV6-5 and TRBJ2-1, with unresolved D. Looked up from germline, CDR1 is MNHEY and CDR2 is SVGAGI. This CDR3 is 14 amino acids long. The V and J ends lost 4 bases and 3 bases respectively, with 10 bases between them. CDR3 in DNA: TGTGCCAGCAGTTCCCAGAGAGGCTACAATGAGCAGTTCTTC. As protein: CASSSQRGYNEQFF.

V and J are TRBV12-3 or TRBV12-4 and TRBJ2-7; weak D call: TRBD2 (6 bases). The CDR3 runs to 12 residues. Trimming took off 3 bases at V and 5 bases at J, with 8 bases between the two ends. The CDR3 here is CASSFSGDEQYF. In nucleotides, the CDR3 is TGTGCCAGCAGTTTTTCGGGGGACGAGCAGTACTTC.

With respect to this clone: Other DNA sequences in this sample translate to the same CDR3. V and J are TRBV7-2 and TRBJ1-5; D is possibly TRBD1 (5 bases). Trimming removed 2 bases from V and 0 bases from J, with 8 bases in between. The germline V gene has CDR1 SGHTA and CDR2 FQGNSA. The CDR3 length is 15 residues. Here the CDR3 reads CASSLRGYSNQPQHF. The CDR3 nucleotides are TGTGCCAGCAGCTTAAGGGGATATAGCAATCAGCCCCAGCATTTT.

This chain joins TRBV28 and TRBJ1-1; 7 bases agree with TRBD1. After removal of 2 bases from V and 6 bases from J, the junction contained 3 bases not matched to a gene. Germline loops: CDR1 MDHEN, CDR2 SYDVKM. This CDR3 has 13 amino acids. Written as DNA, the CDR3 is TGTGCCAGCAGTTTAACCCAGGGGGCTGAAGCTTTCTTT. Amino acid sequence: CASSLTQGAEAFF.

The chain recombines TRBV29-1 with TRBJ1-2; the D is unclear. Trimming stripped 7 bases from V and 7 bases from J, with 19 bases between. Germline assignment: CDR1 SQVTM and CDR2 ANQGSEA. The CDR3 contains 13 residues. CDR3 bases: TGCAGCGCCCGACGGGGAGCGGCTTCTGGCTACACCTTC. Encoded protein: CSARRGAASGYTF.

The chain combines TRBV15 with TRBJ2-1; TRBD1 matches 7 bases. Losses at the gene ends were 0 bases for V and 3 bases for J; bases not matched to a gene: 2. The length of the CDR3 is 15 residues. Germline CDR1 LNHNV, CDR2 YYDKDF (reference sequence). The chain's CDR3 is CATSRDDRVYNEQFF. The CDR3 coding sequence is TGTGCCACCAGCAGAGACGACAGGGTCTACAATGAGCAGTTCTTC.

This chain connects TRBV29-1 to TRBJ2-7, with D perhaps given as TRBD1 or TRBD2 (5 bases each). Trimming removed 6 bases from V and 6 bases from J, with 18 bases in between. There are 13 residues in the CDR3. Germline CDR1 SQVTM, CDR2 ANQGSEA. The CDR3 spells CSVNAGTGGEQYF. DNA of the CDR3: TGCAGCGTGAATGCAGGGACCGGCGGCGAGCAGTACTTC.

The gene calls are TRBV6-5 and TRBJ1-2; D possibly corresponds to TRBD1 (6 bases). CDR3 size: 15 residues. V lost 11 bases to trimming and J lost 6 bases, with 25 bases between them. The germline gives CDR1 MNHEY, CDR2 SVGAGI. The CDR3 protein is CACGSGGGWFDGYTF. The CDR3, as DNA: TGTGCCTGTGGGTCCGGGGGCGGATGGTTCGATGGCTACACCTTC.